Below, one T cell receptor beta chain is given with its context. Its antigen remains unknown. The junction and the germline gene differ at one end; a read error may be behind it. Preparation of the TCRbeta library involved a method that used unique molecular identifiers. TCRdb analysed the PCR reads with MiXCR anew, one entry per CDR3 protein. The sample records hundreds of thousands of distinct CDR3 sequences, approximately 7.3% being singletons. These data are taken from a study of T-cell reconstitution after alpha-beta-depleted transplantation in children. Findings and limits, study-wide: Counts and diversity of T cells one year after transplant came mostly from newly produced T cells. Several hundred expanded graft clones reportedly gave rise to the alpha-beta T cells present about two months after transplant. Surviving recipient T cells and thymic progenitors accounted for the high day-60 TCRbeta diversity observed in some patients.

Germline values: CDR1 SGHRS, CDR2 YFSETQ. The CDR3 covers 14 residues. The chain combines TRBV5-1 with TRBJ2-1; TRBD1 is a possible D gene (5 bases). Here the sequenced sample was peripheral blood, taken 360 days after TCRalphabeta/CD19-depleted stem cell transplant. This sequence was found in a female patient aged 2-15 years who had a stem cell transplant for Fanconi anemia, so the T cells may come from the graft donor. The CDR3 loop is CTSSPTTGYNEQFF. The CDR3 bases are TGCACCAGCAGCCCGACCACAGGATACAATGAGCAGTTCTTC.